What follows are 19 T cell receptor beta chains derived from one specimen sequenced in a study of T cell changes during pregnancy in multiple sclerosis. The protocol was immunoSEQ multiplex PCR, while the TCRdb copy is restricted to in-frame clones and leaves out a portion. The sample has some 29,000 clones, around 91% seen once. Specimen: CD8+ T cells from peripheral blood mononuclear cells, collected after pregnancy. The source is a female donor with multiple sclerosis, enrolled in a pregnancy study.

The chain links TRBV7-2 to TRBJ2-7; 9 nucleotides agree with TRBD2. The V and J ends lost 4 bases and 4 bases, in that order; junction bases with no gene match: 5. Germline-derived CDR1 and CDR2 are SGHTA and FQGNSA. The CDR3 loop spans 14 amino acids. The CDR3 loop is CASSSSGLAYEQYF. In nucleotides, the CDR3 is TGTGCCAGCAGCTCCTCGGGACTAGCTTACGAGCAGTACTTC. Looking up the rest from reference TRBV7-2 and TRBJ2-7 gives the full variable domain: GAGVSQSPSNKVTEKGKDVELRCDPISGHTALYWYRQSLGQGLEFLIYFQGNSAPDKSGLPSDRFSAERTGGSVSTLTIQRTQQEDSAVYLCASSSSGLAYEQYFGPGTRLTVT.

CDR3 nucleotide sequence: TGTGCCACCAGCAGCAGGACAGGGGGTGGGGAGACCCAGTACTTC. Amino acids: CATSSRTGGGETQYF. The gene calls are TRBV15 and TRBJ2-5, with 10 bases matching TRBD1. The CDR3 extends over 15 amino acids. Trimming removed 3 bases from V and 5 bases from J; junction bases left unmatched: 6. Germline CDR1 reads LNHNV; CDR2 reads YYDKDF (reference sequence). The whole variable domain, filled in from reference TRBV15 and TRBJ2-5, reads DAMVIQNPRYQVTQFGKPVTLSCSQTLNHNVMYWYQQKSSQAPKLLFHYYDKDFNNEADTPDNFQSRRPNTSFCFLDIRSPGLGDTAMYLCATSSRTGGGETQYFGPGTRLLVL.

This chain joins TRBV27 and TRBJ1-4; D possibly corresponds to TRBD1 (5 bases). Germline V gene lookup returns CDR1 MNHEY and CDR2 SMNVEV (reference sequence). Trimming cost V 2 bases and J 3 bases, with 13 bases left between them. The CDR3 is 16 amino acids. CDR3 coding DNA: TGTGCCAGCAGTTTAACGGGTCAGGGCCCTAATGAAAAACTGTTTTTT. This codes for CASSLTGQGPNEKLFF.

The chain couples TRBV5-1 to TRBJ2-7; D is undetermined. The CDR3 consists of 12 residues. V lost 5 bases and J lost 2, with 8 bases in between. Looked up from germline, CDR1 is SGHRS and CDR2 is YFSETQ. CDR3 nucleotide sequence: TGCGCCAGCAGTGCGGCACCCTACGAGCAGTACTTC. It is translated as CASSAAPYEQYF. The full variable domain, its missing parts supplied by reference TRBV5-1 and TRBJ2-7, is KAGVTQTPRYLIKTRGQQVTLSCSPISGHRSVSWYQQTPGQGLQFLFEYFSETQRNKGNFPGRFSGRQFSNSRSEMNVSTLELGDSALYLCASSAAPYEQYFGPGTRLTVT.

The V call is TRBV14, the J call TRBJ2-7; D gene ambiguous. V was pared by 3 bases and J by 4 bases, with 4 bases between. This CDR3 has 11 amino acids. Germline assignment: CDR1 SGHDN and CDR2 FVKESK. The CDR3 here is CASSQSYEQYF. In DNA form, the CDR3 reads TGTGCCAGCAGCCAGTCGTACGAGCAGTACTTC.

The CDR3 here is CASSQGTGVTYEQYF. DNA for the CDR3: TGCGCCAGCAGCCAAGGGACAGGGGTCACCTACGAGCAGTACTTC. The chain carries TRBV4-3 and TRBJ2-7; 9 bases map to TRBD1. J gave up 2 bases and V 1 base, and 3 bases lay outside the gene matches. Germline V gene sequence: CDR1 LGHNA, CDR2 YSLEER. The CDR3 runs 15 residues.

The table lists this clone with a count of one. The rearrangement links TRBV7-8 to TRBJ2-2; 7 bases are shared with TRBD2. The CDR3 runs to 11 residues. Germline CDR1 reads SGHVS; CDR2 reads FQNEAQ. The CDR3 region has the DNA TGTGTCACGGGGGGAACCGGGGAGCTGTTTTTT. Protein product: CVTGGTGELFF.

The CDR3 protein is CASSTAPIEQYF. CDR3 bases: TGTGCCAGCAGCACCGCCCCTATCGAGCAGTACTTC. This chain joins TRBV28 and TRBJ2-7; unclear D gene. Germline lookup yields CDR1 MDHEN and CDR2 SYDVKM. With 6 bases removed from V and 6 bases from J, the gap between germline ends came to 12 bases. This CDR3 is 12 amino acids long. Complete variable domain (other parts from reference TRBV28 and TRBJ2-7): DVKVTQSSRYLVKRTGEKVFLECVQDMDHENMFWYRQDPGLGLRLIYFSYDVKMKEKGDIPEGYSVSREKKERFSLILESASTNQTSMYLCASSTAPIEQYFGPGTRLTVT.

The CDR3 region is CASSTNSGASTDTQYF. As DNA, the CDR3 is TGTGCCAGCAGCACAAATAGCGGAGCAAGCACAGATACGCAGTATTTT. The rearrangement joins TRBV7-9 to TRBJ2-3; D perhaps matches TRBD2 (6 bases). Germline V gene lookup returns CDR1 SEHNR and CDR2 FQNEAQ (reference sequence). The CDR3 loop spans 16 amino acids. V lost 5 bases and J 0 bases, leaving 15 bases between the germline ends.

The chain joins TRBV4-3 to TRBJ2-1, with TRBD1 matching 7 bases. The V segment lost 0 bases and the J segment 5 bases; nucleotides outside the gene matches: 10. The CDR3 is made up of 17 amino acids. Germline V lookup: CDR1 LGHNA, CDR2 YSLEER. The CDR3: CASSQDLWDSHNNEQFF. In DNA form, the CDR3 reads TGCGCCAGCAGCCAAGATCTCTGGGACAGCCATAACAATGAGCAGTTCTTC.

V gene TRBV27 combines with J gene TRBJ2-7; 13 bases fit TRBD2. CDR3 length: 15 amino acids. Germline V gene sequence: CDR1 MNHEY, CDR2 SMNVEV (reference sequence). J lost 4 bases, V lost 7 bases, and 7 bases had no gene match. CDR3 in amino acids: CASTRGTSGKYEQYF. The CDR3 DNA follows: TGTGCCAGCACCCGCGGGACTAGCGGGAAGTACGAGCAGTACTTC.

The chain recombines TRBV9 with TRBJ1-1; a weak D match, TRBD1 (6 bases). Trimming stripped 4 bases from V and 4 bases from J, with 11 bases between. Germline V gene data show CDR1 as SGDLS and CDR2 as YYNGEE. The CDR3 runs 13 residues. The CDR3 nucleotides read TGTGCCAGCAGCCCCACAGGGACCACTGAAGCTTTCTTT. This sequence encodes CASSPTGTTEAFF.

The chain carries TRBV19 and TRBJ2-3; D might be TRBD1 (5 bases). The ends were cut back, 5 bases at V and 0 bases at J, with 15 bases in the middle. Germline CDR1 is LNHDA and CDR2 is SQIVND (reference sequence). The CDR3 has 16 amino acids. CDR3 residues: CASSAPQGTSTDTQYF. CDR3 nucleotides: TGTGCCAGTAGTGCCCCCCAGGGTACTAGCACAGATACGCAGTATTTT.

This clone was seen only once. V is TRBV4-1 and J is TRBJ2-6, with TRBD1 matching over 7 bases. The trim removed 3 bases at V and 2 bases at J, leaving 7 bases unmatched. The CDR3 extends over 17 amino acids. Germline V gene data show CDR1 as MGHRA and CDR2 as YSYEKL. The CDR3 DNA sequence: TGCGCCAGCAGCCATATCAAGGGGGCTACTGGGGCCAACGTCCTGACTTTC. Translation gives CASSHIKGATGANVLTF.

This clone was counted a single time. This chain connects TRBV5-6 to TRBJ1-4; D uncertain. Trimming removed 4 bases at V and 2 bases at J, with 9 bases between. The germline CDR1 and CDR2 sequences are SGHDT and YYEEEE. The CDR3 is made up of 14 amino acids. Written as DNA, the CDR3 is TGTGCCAGCAGCCTTACCGGGACTAATGAAAAACTGTTTTTT. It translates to CASSLTGTNEKLFF.

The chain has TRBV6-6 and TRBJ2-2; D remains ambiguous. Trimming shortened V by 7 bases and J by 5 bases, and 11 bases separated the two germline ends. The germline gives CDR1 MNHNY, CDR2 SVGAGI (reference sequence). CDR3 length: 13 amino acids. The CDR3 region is CASTSTGTGELFF. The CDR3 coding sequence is TGTGCCAGCACCTCGACTGGGACCGGGGAGCTGTTTTTT.

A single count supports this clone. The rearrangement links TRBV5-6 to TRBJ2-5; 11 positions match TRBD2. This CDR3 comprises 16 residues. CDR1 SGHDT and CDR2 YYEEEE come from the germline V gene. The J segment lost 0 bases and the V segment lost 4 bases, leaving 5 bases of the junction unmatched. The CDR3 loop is CASSGLAGPHQETQYF. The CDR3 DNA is TGTGCCAGCAGCGGACTAGCGGGCCCCCACCAAGAGACCCAGTACTTC.

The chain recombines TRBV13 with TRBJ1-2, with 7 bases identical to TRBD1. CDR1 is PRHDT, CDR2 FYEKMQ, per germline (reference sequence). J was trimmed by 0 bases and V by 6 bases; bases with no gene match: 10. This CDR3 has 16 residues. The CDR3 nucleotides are TGTGCCAGCAGAAGAACAGGGGTTTCAGCTAACTATGGCTACACCTTC. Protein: CASRRTGVSANYGYTF.

DNA for the CDR3: TGTGCCAGTAGTCGGACACCCGGGGAGCTGTTTTTT. This encodes CASSRTPGELFF. The chain carries TRBV19 and TRBJ2-2, with D possibly TRBD1 on 5 matching bases. The CDR3 consists of 12 residues. Per germline, CDR1 LNHDA and CDR2 SQIVND (reference sequence). Trimming removed 5 bases from V and 6 bases from J, with 7 bases in between.